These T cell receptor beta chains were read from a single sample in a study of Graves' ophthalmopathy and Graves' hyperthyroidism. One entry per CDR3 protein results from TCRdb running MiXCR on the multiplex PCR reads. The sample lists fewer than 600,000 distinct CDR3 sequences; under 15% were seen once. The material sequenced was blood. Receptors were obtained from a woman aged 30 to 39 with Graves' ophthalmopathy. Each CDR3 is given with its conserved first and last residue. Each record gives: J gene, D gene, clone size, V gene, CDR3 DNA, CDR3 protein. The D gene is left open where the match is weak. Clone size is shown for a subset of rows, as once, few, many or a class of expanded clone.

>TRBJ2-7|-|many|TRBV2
TGTGCCAGCAAGACAGGCTACGAGCAGTACTTC
CASKTGYEQYF
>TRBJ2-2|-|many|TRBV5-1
TGCGCCAGCAGCTTGATGAACCAACCCCGTTACACCGGGGAGCTGTTTTTT
CASSLMNQPRYTGELFF
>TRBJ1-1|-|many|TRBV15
TGTGCCACCATGAGTCAAGGGGAAGATGAAGCTTTCTTT
CATMSQGEDEAFF
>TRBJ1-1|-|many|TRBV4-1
TGCGCCAGCAGCCAGTCGCAGATTTGCGGTGAAGCTTTCTTT
CASSQSQICGEAFF
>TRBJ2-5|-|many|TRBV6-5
TGTGCCAGCAGTTACAAATGGGGGCTTGAAGAGACTCAGTACTTC
CASSYKWGLEETQYF
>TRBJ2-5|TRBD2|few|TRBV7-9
TGTGCCAGCAGCTCAAGGACTAGCGGGAGGCAAGAGACCCAGTACTTC
CASSSRTSGRQETQYF
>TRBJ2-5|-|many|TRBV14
TGTGCCAGCAGCCAAGATCACAGCGCACGTGGCGGGGAGACCCAGTACTTC
CASSQDHSARGGETQYF
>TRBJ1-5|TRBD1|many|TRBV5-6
TGTGCCAGCAGTTCCGGACAGGGGGTTAATCAGCCCCAGCATTTT
CASSSGQGVNQPQHF
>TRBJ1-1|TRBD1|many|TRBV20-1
TGCAGTGCTAGGGGGGACAGGGGGCGAGGGGCTGAAGCTTTCTTT
CSARGDRGRGAEAFF
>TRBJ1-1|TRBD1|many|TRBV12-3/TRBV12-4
TGTGCCAGCAGCCGAGGGGGCTCTGAAGCTTTCTTT
CASSRGGSEAFF
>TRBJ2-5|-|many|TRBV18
TGTGCCAGCTCAAACCGGGACCAAGAGACCCAGTACTTC
CASSNRDQETQYF
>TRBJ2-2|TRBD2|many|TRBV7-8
TGTGCCAGCAGCTTAGCTAGCGGGGGGGATATCGGGGAGCTGTTTTTT
CASSLASGGDIGELFF
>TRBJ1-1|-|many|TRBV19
TGTGCCAGTAGTATGAGCCCTGGAGAAGCTTTCTTT
CASSMSPGEAFF
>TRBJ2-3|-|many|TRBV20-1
TGCAGTGCAACGTCCCCTAGCTTCTCTAGCACAGATACGCAGTATTTT
CSATSPSFSSTDTQYF
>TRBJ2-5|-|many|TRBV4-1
TGCGCCAGCAGCCGAGGACCGTCGCAAGAGACCCAGTACTTC
CASSRGPSQETQYF
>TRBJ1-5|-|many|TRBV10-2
TGCGCCAGCAGTGAGTCCGGGGGGGGCCGGCAGCCCCAGCATTTT
CASSESGGGRQPQHF
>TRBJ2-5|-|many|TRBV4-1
TGCGCCAGCAGCCAAAACCCCGGGACGCTTGCCCAAGAGACCCAGTACTTC
CASSQNPGTLAQETQYF
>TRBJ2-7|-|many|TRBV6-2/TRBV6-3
TGTGCCAGCAGTTACTCGACTAGGACAGGATCCTACGAGCAGTACTTC
CASSYSTRTGSYEQYF
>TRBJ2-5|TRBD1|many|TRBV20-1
TGCAGTGCACGCCGGGACAGTTGGAGTCAAGAGACCCAGTACTTC
CSARRDSWSQETQYF
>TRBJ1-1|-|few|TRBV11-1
TGTACCAGCAGCCTCTCAGGGTTACCGACTGAAGCTTTCTTT
CTSSLSGLPTEAFF
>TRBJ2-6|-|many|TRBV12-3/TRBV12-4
TGTGCCAGCAGTTTGACGGATCATCTTCGGGCCAACGTCCTGACTTTC
CASSLTDHLRANVLTF
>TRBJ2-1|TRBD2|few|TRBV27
TGTGCCAGCAGTGTGCCCGGGCTAGCGGACTACAATGAGAAGTTCTTC
CASSVPGLADYNEKFF
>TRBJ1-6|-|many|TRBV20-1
TGCAGTGCTATGGTCCCGGGGACTGGTAATTCACCCCTCCACTTT
CSAMVPGTGNSPLHF
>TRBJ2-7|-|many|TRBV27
TGTGCCAGCAGTTTAGGAGGCGAGCAGTACTTC
CASSLGGEQYF
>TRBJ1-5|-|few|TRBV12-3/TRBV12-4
TGTGCCAGCAGTTTGACAGTCCCCAATCAGCCCCAGCATTTT
CASSLTVPNQPQHF
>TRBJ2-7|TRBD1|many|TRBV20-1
TGCAGTGCTTGGGACAGCTACGAGCAGTACTTC
CSAWDSYEQYF
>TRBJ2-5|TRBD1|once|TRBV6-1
TGTGCCAGCAGTGTCGAATTGAGGGGGCTAATAACCCAAGAGACCCAGTACTTC
CASSVELRGLITQETQYF
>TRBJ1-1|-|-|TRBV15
TGTGCCACCAGCAGTTTGGACACTGAAGCTTTCTTT
CATSSLDTEAFF
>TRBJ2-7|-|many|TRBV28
TGTGCCAGCCGTCCGTACCGGGGTTTAGGTTCCTACGAGCAGTACTTC
CASRPYRGLGSYEQYF
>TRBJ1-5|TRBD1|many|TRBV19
TGTGCCACCACACCTCACCCAGACAGGGGGGTTTGGCCCCAGCATTTT
CATTPHPDRGVWPQHF
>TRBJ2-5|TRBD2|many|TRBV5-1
TGCGCCAGCAGCGAGCGGGGGCCTAAAGAGACCCAGTACTTC
CASSERGPKETQYF
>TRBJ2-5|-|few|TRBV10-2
TGCGCCAGCAGTGAGCGGAGGGTGGGATCGGAGACCCAGTACTTC
CASSERRVGSETQYF